The 2 T cell receptor beta chains given below trace back to one sample, sequenced in a study of monozygotic twins with inflammatory bowel disease. TCRdb re-called the 5' RACE reads and gives one entry per CDR3 protein, without DNA. Its table records approximately 200,000 distinct CDR3 sequences. Sequenced: blood. All receptors come from a human donor with ulcerative colitis or Crohn's disease, or a healthy co-twin of an affected twin (not recorded which).

The J gene is TRBJ1-2, the V gene TRBV10-3. CDR1 is ENHRY and CDR2 is SYGVKD in the germline V gene. The CDR3 totals 13 residues. CDR3 loop: CAISESPLIGYTF.

The V and J genes are TRBV2 and TRBJ1-2; TCRdb lists TRBD1, though no DNA is available to test this call. Per the germline V gene, CDR1 is SNHLY and CDR2 is FYNNEI. This CDR3 has 13 amino acids. The CDR3 reads CASSHGQSYGYTF.